Included here is one TCR beta chain sequence, with context. The antigen is undetermined. PCR involved 60 Vbeta and 13 Jbeta primers. The protocol was immunoSEQ multiplex PCR, while the TCRdb copy is restricted to in-frame clones and leaves out a portion. Here the sample spans roughly 100,000 clones, roughly three fifths being singletons. The CDR3 has 12 amino acids. V was clipped by 5 bases and J by 9 bases; unmatched bases: 3. Per the germline V gene, CDR1 is SGHAT and CDR2 is FQNNGV. This sample was taken from a study of cytomegalovirus exposure and HLA in healthy donors. For the study at large: Early release data held 75 million to 90 million unique TCRs from HLA-typed donors. General study results and limits: The study had only CMV serostatus as immune exposure information. With DRB1 most and HLA-C fewest, TCR association rates differed between HLA loci in a later analysis.

The rearrangement joins TRBV11-2 to TRBJ1-5; 8 bases agree with TRBD1. The sequence came from a man under 40 in good health and CMV-seropositive. Sequences were obtained from PBMCs. CDR3 loop: CASSRDRGPQHF. The CDR3 nucleotides read TGTGCCAGCAGCCGAGACAGGGGGCCCCAGCATTTT.